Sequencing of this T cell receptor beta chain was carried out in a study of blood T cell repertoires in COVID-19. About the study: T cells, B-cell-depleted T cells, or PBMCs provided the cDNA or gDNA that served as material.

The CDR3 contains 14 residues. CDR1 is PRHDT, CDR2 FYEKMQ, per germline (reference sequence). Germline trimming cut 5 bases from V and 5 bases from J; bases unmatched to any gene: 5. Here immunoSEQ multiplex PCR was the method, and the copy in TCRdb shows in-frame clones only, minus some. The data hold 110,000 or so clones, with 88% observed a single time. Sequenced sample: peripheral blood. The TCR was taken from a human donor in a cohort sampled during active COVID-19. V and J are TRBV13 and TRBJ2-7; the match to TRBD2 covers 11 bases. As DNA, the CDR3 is TGTGCCAGCAGCCCCGGGACTAGCGGCCACGAGCAGTACTTC. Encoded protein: CASSPGTSGHEQYF.